This is a list of T cell receptor beta chains from one sample in a study of cytotoxic CD8 clonotypes in ibrutinib-treated CLL. Here immunoSEQ multiplex PCR was the method, and the copy in TCRdb shows in-frame clones only, minus some. The sample records around 300,000 clones, approximately 80% being singletons. Sequencing used PBMCs, obtained before ibrutinib treatment. The source of these receptors is a human donor with chronic lymphocytic leukemia. Each CDR3 is given with its conserved first and last residue. D genes are given only for firm matches. Where a row states a size, it is once, few, many or the class of an expanded clone; other rows omit it.

D	size	V	J	CDR3	DNA
.	.	TRBV5-1	TRBJ2-2	CASSPSLNTGELFF	TGCGCCAGCAGTCCTAGCCTGAACACCGGGGAGCTGTTTTTT
.	.	TRBV30	TRBJ2-1	CAWSPESFEQFF	TGTGCCTGGAGTCCAGAGTCCTTTGAGCAGTTCTTC
.	.	TRBV9	TRBJ2-2	CASSVGGHTGELFF	TGTGCCAGCAGCGTAGGGGGGCACACCGGGGAGCTGTTTTTT
TRBD1	.	TRBV30	TRBJ2-5	CAWSPGQTMGRGQETQYF	TGTGCCTGGAGCCCGGGACAGACTATGGGGCGCGGACAAGAGACCCAGTACTTC
TRBD2	.	TRBV2	TRBJ2-3	CASSEVGAGRSNTDTQYF	TGTGCCAGCAGTGAAGTGGGAGCGGGAAGGTCGAACACAGATACGCAGTATTTT
.	.	TRBV7-2	TRBJ1-1	CASSLRTGSTEAFF	TGTGCCAGCAGCTTAAGAACAGGGAGCACTGAAGCTTTCTTT
.	few	TRBV19	TRBJ2-2	CASSFGRRDTGELFF	TGTGCCAGTAGTTTCGGGAGAAGGGACACCGGGGAGCTGTTTTTT
TRBD1	.	TRBV5-4	TRBJ2-7	CASSRRDRAYEQYF	TGTGCCAGCAGCCGTCGGGACAGGGCTTACGAGCAGTACTTC
TRBD1	.	TRBV4-1	TRBJ1-1	CASSRGQGGSGTEAFF	TGCGCCAGCAGCCGTGGACAGGGAGGCTCGGGCACTGAAGCTTTCTTT
TRBD2	few	TRBV4-3	TRBJ2-7	CASSQFEGGYEQYF	TGCGCCAGCAGCCAATTCGAGGGAGGGTACGAGCAGTACTTC
.	.	TRBV30	TRBJ2-3	CACGPGTDTQYF	TGTGCTTGCGGGCCCGGCACAGATACGCAGTATTTT
.	.	TRBV7-7	TRBJ2-1	CASSLAPQGNTEQFF	TGTGCTAGCAGCTTAGCCCCGCAGGGGAATACTGAGCAGTTCTTC
.	.	TRBV5-1	TRBJ2-5	CASSHQWETQYF	TGCGCCAGCAGCCACCAATGGGAGACCCAGTACTTC
.	.	TRBV7-8	TRBJ1-1	CASSLLRVENTEAFF	TGTGCCAGCAGCTTACTCCGGGTGGAGAACACTGAAGCTTTCTTT
TRBD1	once	TRBV10-3	TRBJ2-7	CAISEWGQDPYEQYF	TGTGCCATCAGTGAGTGGGGACAGGATCCCTACGAGCAGTACTTC
.	.	TRBV5-5	TRBJ1-1	CASSFGGWNTEAFF	TGTGCCAGCAGCTTTGGCGGGTGGAACACTGAAGCTTTCTTT
TRBD1	.	TRBV10-3	TRBJ2-5	CAISETNRGRRETQYF	TGTGCCATCAGTGAAACGAACAGGGGGCGTCGGGAGACCCAGTACTTC
.	.	TRBV30	TRBJ1-3	CAWILAGNTIYF	TGTGCCTGGATTCTCGCTGGAAACACCATATATTTT
.	.	TRBV11-3	TRBJ2-5	CASSSGQRQETQYF	TGTGCCAGCAGCTCGGGACAACGACAAGAGACCCAGTACTTC
TRBD2	once	TRBV7-2	TRBJ2-5	CASSSTWASGSGTQYF	TGTGCCAGCAGCTCCACCTGGGCTAGCGGGAGTGGGACCCAGTACTTC
TRBD2	.	TRBV4-2	TRBJ2-7	CASSPAGGLASYEQYF	TGTGCCAGCAGCCCCGCGGGGGGACTAGCGTCCTACGAGCAGTACTTC
.	.	TRBV9	TRBJ1-5	CASSIGAANQPQHF	TGTGCCAGCAGCATTGGGGCTGCCAATCAGCCCCAGCATTTT
.	.	TRBV30	TRBJ2-5	CAWSGGETQYF	TGTGCCTGGAGTGGCGGGGAGACCCAGTACTTC
TRBD1	.	TRBV30	TRBJ1-1	CAWSRLTGGGAEAFF	TGTGCCTGGAGTAGGCTAACAGGGGGAGGCGCTGAAGCTTTCTTT
.	.	TRBV7-2	TRBJ2-2	CASSPRRLMSTGELFF	TGTGCCAGCAGCCCTAGGAGGCTTATGAGTACCGGGGAGCTGTTTTTT
.	.	TRBV11-2	TRBJ1-3	CASRLSYSGNTIYF	TGTGCCAGCAGACTAAGTTACTCTGGAAACACCATATATTTT
.	.	TRBV7-7	TRBJ2-2	CASSLVGAGTGELFF	TGTGCCAGCAGCTTAGTGGGGGCAGGAACCGGGGAGCTGTTTTTT
TRBD2	.	TRBV13	TRBJ2-3	CASKPSGLASTDTQYF	TGTGCCAGCAAACCATCAGGACTAGCCAGCACAGATACGCAGTATTTT
TRBD1	few	TRBV5-1	TRBJ1-4	CASSTKTGGNEKLFF	TGCGCCAGCAGCACAAAAACAGGGGGCAATGAAAAACTGTTTTTT
TRBD2	once	TRBV9	TRBJ2-7	CASSASGKSYEQYF	TGTGCCAGCAGCGCTAGCGGGAAATCCTACGAGCAGTACTTC
.	.	TRBV6-1	TRBJ1-1	CASEESLNTEAFF	TGTGCCAGCGAAGAGTCGTTGAACACTGAAGCTTTCTTT
.	few	TRBV11-2	TRBJ2-7	CASSFGGQFNEQYF	TGTGCCAGCAGCTTTGGGGGGCAGTTCAACGAGCAGTACTTC
.	.	TRBV5-8	TRBJ2-3	CASSLVSVSTDTQYF	TGTGCCAGCAGCTTGGTGTCCGTTAGCACAGATACGCAGTATTTT
.	.	TRBV2	TRBJ2-1	CASIPWVSYKGGNEQFF	TGTGCCAGCATCCCTTGGGTTAGCTACAAGGGGGGGAATGAGCAGTTCTTC
.	.	TRBV4-2	TRBJ2-1	CASSQEGEPGEQFF	TGTGCCAGCAGCCAAGAGGGTGAGCCGGGTGAGCAGTTCTTC
TRBD2	.	TRBV7-2	TRBJ2-1	CASSSRGLGGNEQFF	TGTGCCAGCAGCTCCCGGGGTTTGGGGGGGAATGAGCAGTTCTTC
.	.	TRBV30	TRBJ2-1	CAWSVGGAGATEQFF	TGTGCCTGGAGTGTAGGGGGTGCGGGAGCAACTGAGCAGTTCTTC
.	.	TRBV28	TRBJ1-2	CASSFWTVYGYTF	TGTGCCAGCAGTTTTTGGACAGTCTATGGCTACACCTTC
.	.	TRBV6-7	TRBJ2-7	CAAEYKRYEQYF	TGTGCCGCCGAGTACAAGCGCTACGAGCAGTACTTC
TRBD2	.	TRBV14	TRBJ2-7	CASSQDLAGEQYF	TGTGCCAGCAGCCAAGATTTAGCGGGGGAGCAGTACTTC
.	.	TRBV27	TRBJ2-1	CASSLARLNEQFF	TGTGCCAGCAGTTTGGCGAGACTCAATGAGCAGTTCTTC
TRBD2	.	TRBV27	TRBJ2-7	CASRTPGLVYEQYF	TGTGCCAGCAGAACGCCGGGACTAGTATACGAGCAGTACTTC
TRBD2	.	TRBV4-1	TRBJ2-7	CASSRASGSLYF	TGCGCCAGCAGCCGTGCTAGCGGGAGCCTTTACTTC
.	.	TRBV6-5	TRBJ2-2	CASSFSGELFF	TGTGCCAGCAGTTTTTCTGGGGAGCTGTTTTTT
TRBD2	.	TRBV5-4	TRBJ2-3	CASSLSGRGDTQYF	TGTGCCAGCAGCCTGAGCGGGAGGGGAGATACGCAGTATTTT
TRBD1	.	TRBV29-1	TRBJ2-2	CSIRVGGGGELFF	TGCAGCATTAGAGTAGGGGGCGGCGGGGAGCTGTTTTTT
TRBD1	.	TRBV7-2	TRBJ2-7	CASSTSDRAGEQYF	TGTGCCAGCAGCACCTCGGACAGGGCTGGCGAGCAGTACTTC
TRBD2	.	TRBV29-1	TRBJ2-1	CSVRGTSGAYNEQFF	TGCAGCGTAAGGGGGACTAGCGGGGCCTACAATGAGCAGTTCTTC
TRBD2	.	TRBV4-1	TRBJ2-7	CASRELAGGTYEQYF	TGCGCCAGCAGAGAACTAGCGGGAGGGACCTACGAGCAGTACTTC
.	.	TRBV6-5	TRBJ1-2	CASSYSGPRGTYGYTF	TGTGCCAGCAGTTACTCGGGCCCGAGAGGGACCTATGGCTACACCTTC
.	.	TRBV4-3	TRBJ2-2	CASSQDSSGELFF	TGCGCCAGCAGCCAAGATTCCAGTGGGGAGCTGTTTTTT
TRBD2	.	TRBV5-1	TRBJ2-1	CASSPSTVRLAGNNEQFF	TGCGCCAGCAGCCCCTCGACGGTAAGACTAGCGGGAAACAATGAGCAGTTCTTC